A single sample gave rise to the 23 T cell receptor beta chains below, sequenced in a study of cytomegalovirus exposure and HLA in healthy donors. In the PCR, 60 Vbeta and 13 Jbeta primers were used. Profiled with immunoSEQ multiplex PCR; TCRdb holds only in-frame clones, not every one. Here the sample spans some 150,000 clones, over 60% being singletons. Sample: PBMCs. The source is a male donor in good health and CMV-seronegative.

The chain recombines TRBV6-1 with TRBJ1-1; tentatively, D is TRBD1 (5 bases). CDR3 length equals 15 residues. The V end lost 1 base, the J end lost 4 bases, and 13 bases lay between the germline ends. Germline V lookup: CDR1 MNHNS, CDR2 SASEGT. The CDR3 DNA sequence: TGTGCCAGCAGTGAAGGCCGGTTGGGGGGCACTGAAGCTTTCTTT. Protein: CASSEGRLGGTEAFF.

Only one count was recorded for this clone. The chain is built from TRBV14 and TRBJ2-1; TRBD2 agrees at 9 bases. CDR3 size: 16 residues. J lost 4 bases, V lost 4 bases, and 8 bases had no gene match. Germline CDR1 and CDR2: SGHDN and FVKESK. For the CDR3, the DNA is TGTGCCAGCAGCCCTTTAGCGGGAGTTGATTACAATGAGCAGTTCTTC. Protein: CASSPLAGVDYNEQFF. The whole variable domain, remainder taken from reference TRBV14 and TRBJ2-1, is EAGVTQFPSHSVIEKGQTVTLRCDPISGHDNLYWYRRVMGKEIKFLLHFVKESKQDESGMPNNRFLAERTGGTYSTLKVQPAELEDSGVYFCASSPLAGVDYNEQFFGPGTRLTVL.

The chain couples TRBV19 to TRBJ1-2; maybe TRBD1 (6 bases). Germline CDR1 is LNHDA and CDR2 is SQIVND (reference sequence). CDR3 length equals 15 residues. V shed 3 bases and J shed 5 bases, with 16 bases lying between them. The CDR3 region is CASSIAAGVLYGYTF. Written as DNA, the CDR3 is TGTGCCAGTAGTATCGCGGCAGGGGTCCTATATGGCTACACCTTC.

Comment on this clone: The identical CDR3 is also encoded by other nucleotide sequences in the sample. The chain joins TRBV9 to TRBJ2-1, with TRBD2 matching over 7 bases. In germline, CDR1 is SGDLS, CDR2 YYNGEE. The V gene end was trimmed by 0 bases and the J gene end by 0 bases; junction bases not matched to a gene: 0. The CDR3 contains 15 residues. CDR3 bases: TGTGCCAGCAGCGTAGGCGGGGGCTCCTACAATGAGCAGTTCTTC. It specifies CASSVGGGSYNEQFF.

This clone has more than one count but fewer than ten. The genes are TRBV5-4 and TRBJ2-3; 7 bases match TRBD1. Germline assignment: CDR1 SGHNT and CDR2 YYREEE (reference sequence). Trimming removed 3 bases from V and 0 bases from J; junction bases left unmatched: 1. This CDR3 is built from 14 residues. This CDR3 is CASSSRGSTDTQYF. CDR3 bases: TGTGCCAGCAGCTCCAGGGGGAGCACAGATACGCAGTATTTT.

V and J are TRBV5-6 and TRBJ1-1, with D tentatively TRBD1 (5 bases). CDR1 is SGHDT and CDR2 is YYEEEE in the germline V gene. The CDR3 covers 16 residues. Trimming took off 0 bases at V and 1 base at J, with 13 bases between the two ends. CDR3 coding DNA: TGTGCCAGCAGCTTGGCCGGCTGGCAGGGGAACACTGAAGCTTTCTTT. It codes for CASSLAGWQGNTEAFF.

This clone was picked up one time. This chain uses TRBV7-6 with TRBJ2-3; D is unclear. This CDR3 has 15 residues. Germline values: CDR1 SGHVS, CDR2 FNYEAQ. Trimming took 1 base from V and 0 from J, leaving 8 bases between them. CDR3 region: CASSLVATSTDTQYF. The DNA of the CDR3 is TGTGCCAGCAGCTTAGTAGCAACTAGCACAGATACGCAGTATTTT.

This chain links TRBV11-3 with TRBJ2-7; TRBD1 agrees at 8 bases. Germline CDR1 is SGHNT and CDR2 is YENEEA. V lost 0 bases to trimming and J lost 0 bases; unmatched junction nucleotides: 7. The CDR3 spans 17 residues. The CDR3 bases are TGTGCCAGCAGCTTAGACAGGGGGCGCCGCGTCTCCTACGAGCAGTACTTC. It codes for CASSLDRGRRVSYEQYF.

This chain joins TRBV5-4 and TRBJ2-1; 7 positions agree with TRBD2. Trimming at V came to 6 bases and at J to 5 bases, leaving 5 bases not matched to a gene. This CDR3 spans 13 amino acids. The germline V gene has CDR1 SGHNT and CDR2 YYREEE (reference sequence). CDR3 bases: TGTGCCAGCACGCGGGAGACCCACAATGAGCAGTTCTTC. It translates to CASTRETHNEQFF.

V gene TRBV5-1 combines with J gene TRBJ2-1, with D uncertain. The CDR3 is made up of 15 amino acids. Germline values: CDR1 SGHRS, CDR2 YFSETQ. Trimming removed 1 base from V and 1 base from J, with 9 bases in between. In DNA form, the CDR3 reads TGCGCCAGCAGCTTGCCGGGTGTATCCTACAATGAGCAGTTCTTC. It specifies CASSLPGVSYNEQFF.

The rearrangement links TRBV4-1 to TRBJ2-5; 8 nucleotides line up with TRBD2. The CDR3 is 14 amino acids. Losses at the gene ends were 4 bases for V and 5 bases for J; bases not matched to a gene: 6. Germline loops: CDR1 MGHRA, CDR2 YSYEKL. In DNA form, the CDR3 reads TGCGCCAGCAGCCCGGGGACTAGTCTCGAGACCCAGTACTTC. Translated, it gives CASSPGTSLETQYF.

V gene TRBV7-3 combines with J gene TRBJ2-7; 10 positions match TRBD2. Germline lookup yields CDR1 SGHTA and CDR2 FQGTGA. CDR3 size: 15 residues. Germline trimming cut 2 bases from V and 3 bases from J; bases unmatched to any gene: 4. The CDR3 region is CASSLDSGGYYEQYF. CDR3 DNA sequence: TGTGCCAGCAGCTTAGATAGCGGGGGGTACTACGAGCAGTACTTC.

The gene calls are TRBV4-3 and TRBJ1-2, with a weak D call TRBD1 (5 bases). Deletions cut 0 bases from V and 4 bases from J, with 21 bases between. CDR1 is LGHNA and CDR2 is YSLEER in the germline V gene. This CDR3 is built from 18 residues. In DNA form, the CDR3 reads TGCGCCAGCAGCCAAGATTCCGAGAAAGGCAGGGTGACCTATGGCTACACCTTC. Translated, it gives CASSQDSEKGRVTYGYTF.

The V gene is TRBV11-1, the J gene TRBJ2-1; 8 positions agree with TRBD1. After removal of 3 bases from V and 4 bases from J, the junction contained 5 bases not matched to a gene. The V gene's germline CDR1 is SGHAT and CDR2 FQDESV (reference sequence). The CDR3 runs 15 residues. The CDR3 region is CASSLGTGDYNEQFF. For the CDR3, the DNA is TGTGCCAGCAGCTTGGGGACAGGTGATTACAATGAGCAGTTCTTC.

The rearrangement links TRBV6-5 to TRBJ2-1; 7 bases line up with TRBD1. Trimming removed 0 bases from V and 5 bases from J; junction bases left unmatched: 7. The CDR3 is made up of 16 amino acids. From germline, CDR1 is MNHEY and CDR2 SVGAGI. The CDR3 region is CASSYSRGQLNNEQFF. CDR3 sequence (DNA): TGTGCCAGCAGTTACTCCAGGGGACAGTTAAACAATGAGCAGTTCTTC.

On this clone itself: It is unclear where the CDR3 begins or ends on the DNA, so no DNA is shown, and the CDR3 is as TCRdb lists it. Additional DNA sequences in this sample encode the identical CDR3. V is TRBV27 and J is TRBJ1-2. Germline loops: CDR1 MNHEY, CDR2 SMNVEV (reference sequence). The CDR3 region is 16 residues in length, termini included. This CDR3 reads CASSSRVGYGSYGYTF.

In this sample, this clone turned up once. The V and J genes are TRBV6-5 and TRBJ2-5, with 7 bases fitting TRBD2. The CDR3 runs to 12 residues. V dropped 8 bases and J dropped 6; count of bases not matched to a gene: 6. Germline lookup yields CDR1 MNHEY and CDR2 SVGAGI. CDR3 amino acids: CASGREGKTQYF. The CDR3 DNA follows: TGTGCCAGCGGCAGGGAGGGAAAGACCCAGTACTTC.

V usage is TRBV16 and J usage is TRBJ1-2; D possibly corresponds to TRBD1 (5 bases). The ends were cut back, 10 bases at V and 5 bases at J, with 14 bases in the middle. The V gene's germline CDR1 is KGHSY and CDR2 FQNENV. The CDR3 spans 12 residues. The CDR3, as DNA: TGTGCCACCGCCGAGGGGAGGTATGGCTACACCTTC. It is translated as CATAEGRYGYTF.

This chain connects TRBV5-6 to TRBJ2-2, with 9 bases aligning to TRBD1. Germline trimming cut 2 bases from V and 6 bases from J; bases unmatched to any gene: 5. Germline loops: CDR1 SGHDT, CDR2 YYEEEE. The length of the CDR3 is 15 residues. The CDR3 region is CASSFRQGDPGELFF. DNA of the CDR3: TGTGCCAGCAGCTTCCGACAGGGGGATCCCGGGGAGCTGTTTTTT.

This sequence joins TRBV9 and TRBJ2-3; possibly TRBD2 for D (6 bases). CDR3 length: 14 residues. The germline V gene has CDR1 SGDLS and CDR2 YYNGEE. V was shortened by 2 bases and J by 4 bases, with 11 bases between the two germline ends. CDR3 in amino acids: CASSVGSPPDTQYF. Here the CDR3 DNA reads TGTGCCAGCAGCGTCGGGAGTCCTCCAGATACGCAGTATTTT.

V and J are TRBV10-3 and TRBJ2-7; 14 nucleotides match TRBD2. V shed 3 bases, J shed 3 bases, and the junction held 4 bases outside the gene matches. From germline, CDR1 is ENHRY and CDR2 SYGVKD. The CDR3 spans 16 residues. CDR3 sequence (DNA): TGTGCCATCAGTGATCTCGGGACTAGCGGGAGCTACGAGCAGTACTTC. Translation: CAISDLGTSGSYEQYF.

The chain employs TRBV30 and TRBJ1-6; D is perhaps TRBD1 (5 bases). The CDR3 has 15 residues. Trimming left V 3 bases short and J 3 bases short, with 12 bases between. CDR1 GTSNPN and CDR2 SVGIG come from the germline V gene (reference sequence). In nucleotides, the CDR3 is TGTGCCTGGAGAGGACAATTCGGCTATAATTCACCCCTCCACTTT. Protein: CAWRGQFGYNSPLHF.

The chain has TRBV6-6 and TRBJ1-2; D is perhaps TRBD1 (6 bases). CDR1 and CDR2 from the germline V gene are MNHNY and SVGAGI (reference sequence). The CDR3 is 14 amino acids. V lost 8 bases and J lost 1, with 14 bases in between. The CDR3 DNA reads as TGTGCCAGCGGGACCGACAGGAGTAACTATGGCTACACCTTC. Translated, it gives CASGTDRSNYGYTF.